This T cell receptor (beta chain) was documented in a study of cytomegalovirus exposure and HLA in healthy donors. Worth noting for this clone: Antigen: not known.

Findings and caveats of the study: It emerged from a later analysis that several of the most significant clusters appeared to be linked to common viral pathogens.

PCR involved 60 Vbeta and 13 Jbeta primers. TCRdb keeps only in-frame clones here, not all; method: immunoSEQ multiplex PCR. The sample has about 95,000 clones; roughly 71% are singletons. Sample: PBMCs. The TCR sequence derives from a woman aged 40-49 years in good health and CMV-seronegative.

CDR3 nucleotide sequence: TGTGCCAGCAGCCCCCGACGGGGTAGCTCCTACAATGAGCAGTTCTTC. Amino acid sequence: CASSPRRGSSYNEQFF. The chain employs TRBV7-3 and TRBJ2-1; a weak D match, TRBD2 (5 bases). V was cut by 5 bases and J by 0 bases, with 14 bases left in between. The CDR3 covers 16 residues. Germline V CDR1 and CDR2: SGHTA, FQGTGA.